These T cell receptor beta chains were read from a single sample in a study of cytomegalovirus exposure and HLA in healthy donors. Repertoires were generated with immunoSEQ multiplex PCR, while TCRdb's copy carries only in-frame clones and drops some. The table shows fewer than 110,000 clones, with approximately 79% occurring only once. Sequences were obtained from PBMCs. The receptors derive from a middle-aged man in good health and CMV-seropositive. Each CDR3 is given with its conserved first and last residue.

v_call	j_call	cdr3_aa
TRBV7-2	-	CASSLVGDPSSYEQYF
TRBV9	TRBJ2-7	CASSVGTGRPLEQYF
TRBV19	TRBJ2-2	CASSTPGQGKGGELFF
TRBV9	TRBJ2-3	CASSPQAAGAKDTQYF
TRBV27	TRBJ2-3	CASSWDLKSTDTQYF
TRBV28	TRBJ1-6	CASSTGKNSPLHF
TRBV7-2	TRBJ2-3	CASSFLAGGTDTQYF
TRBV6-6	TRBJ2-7	CASSPTPGAYEQYF
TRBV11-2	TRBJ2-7	CASSLSGHYEQYF
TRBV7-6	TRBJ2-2	CASSLKRPTGDEGGELFF
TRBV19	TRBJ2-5	CASSGADQETQYF
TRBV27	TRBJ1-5	CASSRTGLSNQPQHF
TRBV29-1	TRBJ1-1	CSVDQLWGGRDTEAFF
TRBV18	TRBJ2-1	CASSPRGSGSNMNEQFF
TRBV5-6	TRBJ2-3	CASSLQTRGVDTQYF
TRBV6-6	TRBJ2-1	CASTYRGHNEQFF
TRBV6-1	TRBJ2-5	CASSPGLGYQETQYF
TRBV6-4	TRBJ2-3	CASSDSFGGARYF
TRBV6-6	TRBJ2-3	CASKREAESDTQYF
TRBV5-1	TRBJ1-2	CASRSTGAYGYTF
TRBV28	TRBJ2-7	CASSPRRGSGLAAYEQYF
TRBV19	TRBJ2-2	CASSYLDSPSTGELFF
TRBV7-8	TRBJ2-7	CASSLAEQLYEQYF
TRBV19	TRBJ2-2	CASNAADRGWAGELFF
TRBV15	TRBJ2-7	CATSSHPAVFYEQYF
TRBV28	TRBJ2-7	CASSLGTSAPYEQYF
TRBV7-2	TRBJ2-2	CASRPGTGELFF
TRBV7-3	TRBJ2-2	CASSLRGGGTYTNTGELFF
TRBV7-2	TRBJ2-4	CASSRTGGGIQYF
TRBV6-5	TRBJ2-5	CASSRTGGAKTQYF
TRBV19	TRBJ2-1	CASSPGQGGYNEQFF
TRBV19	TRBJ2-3	CASSYRAGDTQYF
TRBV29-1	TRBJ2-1	CSVERSGSYNEQFF
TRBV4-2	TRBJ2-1	CAGSQVQREGRNNEQFF
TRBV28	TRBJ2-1	CASRDRGGAYNEQFF
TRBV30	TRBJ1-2	CALGQDNYGYTF
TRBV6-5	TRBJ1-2	CASSYGGGGYGYTF
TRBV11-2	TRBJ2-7	CASSIGTKAYKQYF
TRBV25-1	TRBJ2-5	CASSDVQGAWETQYF
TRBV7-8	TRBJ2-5	CASSQRLAGGPETQYF
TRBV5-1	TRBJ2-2	CASSLVLAGNTGELFF
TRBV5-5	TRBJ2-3	CASSLGRGGGGDTQYF
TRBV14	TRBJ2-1	CASSQEGSGKIEQFF
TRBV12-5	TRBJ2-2	CASGLVRGLSGELFF
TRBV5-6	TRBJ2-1	CASSLGALAGGYNEQFF
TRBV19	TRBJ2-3	CASKTGQVGTQYF
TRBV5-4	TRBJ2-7	CASSVDGNSYEQYF
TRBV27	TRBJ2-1	CASSSGQGYNEQFF
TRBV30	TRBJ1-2	CAWRGQYYGYTF
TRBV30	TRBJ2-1	CAWSPIAGLYNEQFF
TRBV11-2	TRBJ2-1	CASSLETTDYNEQFF
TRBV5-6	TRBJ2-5	CASRGREGLPETQYF
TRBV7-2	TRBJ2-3	CASRPAGATDTQYF
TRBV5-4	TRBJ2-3	CASSRDLWLAGVTDTQYF
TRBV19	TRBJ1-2	CASSNPGGNGYTF
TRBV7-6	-	CASSLSGALAYEQYF
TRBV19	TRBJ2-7	CASRLQTGSYEQYF
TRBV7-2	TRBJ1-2	CASSLDWDRGTRDGYTF